This T cell receptor beta chain was sequenced in a study of blood T cell repertoires in COVID-19. Authors' data handling: Amplification of reference gene primers was used by the study to estimate nucleated cell counts. Clones were read by immunoSEQ multiplex PCR, and TCRdb kept only the in-frame ones, dropping some. From that table come the V and J calls and clone size; the DNA was used to work out D and trimming. The sample lists under 20,000 clones; 80% to 90% were seen once. Germline CDR1 reads SGHTS; CDR2 reads YDEGEE. Unmatched junction bases numbered 2, after V lost 3 bases and J lost 6 bases. This CDR3 region has 14 residues.

Sequenced material: peripheral blood. The clonotype was recovered from a human donor in a cohort sampled during active COVID-19. The chain joins TRBV5-8 to TRBJ2-2; 10 positions agree with TRBD1. In nucleotides, the CDR3 is TGTGCCAGCAGCTGGGGACAGGGGTCCGGGGAGCTGTTTTTT. As protein: CASSWGQGSGELFF.